Listed below are T cell receptor beta chains from one sample, sequenced in a study of type 1 regulatory T cells. One entry per CDR3 protein results from TCRdb running MiXCR on the reads. This sample has about 42,000 distinct CDR3 sequences, with about 12% found just once. The antigens for these receptors are not known. Sequencing was carried out using cultured non-Tr1 T cells, either the whole culture or a sorted T cell fraction (not recorded which). These receptor sequences come from a human donor in good health. Both conserved end residues are part of each CDR3. A D gene is named only where the DNA matches it firmly. A row's size may be missing; if present it is once, few, many or a size class.

J gene,D gene,clone size,CDR3 length,V gene,CDR3 DNA,CDR3 protein
TRBJ2-1,TRBD2,many,15,TRBV3-1,TGTGCCAGCAGCCAACAAGCGGGAGCGCACAATGAGCAGTTCTTC,CASSQQAGAHNEQFF
TRBJ2-1,TRBD2,NA,15,TRBV2,TGTGCCAGTGTGGAGGGGACTAGCGGGTACAATGAGCAGTTCTTC,CASVEGTSGYNEQFF
TRBJ1-5,NA,many,14,TRBV2,TGTGCCAGCAGTGAACCGGTAGGGGAAGGGCCCCAGCATTTT,CASSEPVGEGPQHF
TRBJ2-1,NA,many,14,TRBV28,TGTGCCAGCAGCAGGTTCGCCTCCTACAATGAGCAGTTCTTC,CASSRFASYNEQFF
TRBJ2-3,TRBD2,NA,16,TRBV5-4,TGTGCCAGCAGCTTGGCAGATAGCGGGGCGCGAAAGGCGCAGTATTTT,CASSLADSGARKAQYF
TRBJ2-1,NA,few,14,TRBV5-1,TGCGCCAGCAGCCCCGTAGGCTCCTACAATGAGCAGTTCTTC,CASSPVGSYNEQFF
TRBJ2-7,NA,NA,11,TRBV30,TGTGCCTGTCTTCGGGGTGTCGAGCAGTACTTC,CACLRGVEQYF
TRBJ2-1,NA,NA,13,TRBV5-1,TGCGCCAGCAGCTTAGGCGTTAACAATGAGCAGTTCTTC,CASSLGVNNEQFF
TRBJ2-5,TRBD2,many,12,TRBV2,TGTGCCAGCAAAAGGGAGGGGAGCGCCCAGTACTTC,CASKREGSAQYF
TRBJ2-1,NA,NA,14,TRBV20-1,TGCAGTGCCTTGGGGGCAGCGAGCTACAATGAGCAGTTCTTC,CSALGAASYNEQFF
TRBJ2-1,NA,NA,16,TRBV20-1,TGCAGTGCTAGAGAATGGTCCGGGACCCTGGGCAATGAGCAGTTCTTC,CSAREWSGTLGNEQFF
TRBJ1-1,NA,few,15,TRBV19,TGTGCCAGTAGTCCCCAGTCGGCGGAGGACACTGAAGCTTTCTTT,CASSPQSAEDTEAFF
TRBJ2-1,NA,NA,12,TRBV6-4,TGTGCCAGCAGTGGGAACGGCAATGAGCAGTTCTTC,CASSGNGNEQFF
TRBJ2-1,TRBD2,many,17,TRBV5-1,TGCGCCAGCAGCTTGGATGGTCTAGCGGGAGGGTTCAATGAGCAGTTCTTC,CASSLDGLAGGFNEQFF
TRBJ2-1,TRBD2,NA,16,TRBV5-1,TGCGCCAGCAGCTTACTTCCTAGCGGGAGTATAAATGAGCAGTTCTTC,CASSLLPSGSINEQFF
TRBJ1-4,TRBD1,NA,17,TRBV7-8,TGTGCCAGCAGCTGGGGGGGACAGGGGGCGACTAATGAAAAACTGTTTTTT,CASSWGGQGATNEKLFF
TRBJ2-2,NA,many,15,TRBV5-1,TGCGCCAGCAGCTTGAGACCCGCGAACACCGGGGAGCTGTTTTTT,CASSLRPANTGELFF
TRBJ2-5,NA,NA,14,TRBV3-1,TGTGCCAGCAGCCCGCCTGGACGGGGGGAGACCCAGTACTTC,CASSPPGRGETQYF
TRBJ2-3,TRBD2,many,14,TRBV9,TGTGCCAGCAGCGCAGGACTAGCGACAGATACGCAGTATTTT,CASSAGLATDTQYF
TRBJ2-5,NA,many,14,TRBV29-1,TGCAGCGTTGAAGTAAACTACGGGGGCGGGACCCAGTACTTC,CSVEVNYGGGTQYF
TRBJ1-1,NA,many,12,TRBV19,TGTGCCAGTAGTAGACAGAACACTGAAGCTTTCTTT,CASSRQNTEAFF
TRBJ2-3,NA,many,14,TRBV12-3/TRBV12-4,TGTGCCAGCAGCTGGGCGGGTGCGGTGGATACGCAGTATTTT,CASSWAGAVDTQYF
TRBJ2-7,TRBD2,many,14,TRBV20-1,TGCAGTGCTAAACTAGCGGGAGGGTCCTACGAGCAGTACTTC,CSAKLAGGSYEQYF
TRBJ2-1,NA,NA,10,TRBV12-3/TRBV12-4,TGTGCCAGCAGTTTTGGAGAGCAGTTCTTC,CASSFGEQFF
TRBJ2-7,TRBD2,NA,15,TRBV28,TGCAGCGTTGAAGATACGGAGCGGGGAACCTACGAGCAGTACTTC,CSVEDTERGTYEQYF
TRBJ1-1,NA,few,14,TRBV28,TGTGCCAGCAGCCCCGGGACCAGAAGGACTGAAGCTTTCTTT,CASSPGTRRTEAFF
TRBJ1-3,TRBD1,few,14,TRBV5-1,TGCGCCAGCAGCTCTGACAGGGAGGGGAACACCATATATTTT,CASSSDREGNTIYF
TRBJ2-7,NA,few,13,TRBV20-1,TGCAGTGCTAAGGGCCAGGGAGCCTACGAGCAGTACTTC,CSAKGQGAYEQYF
TRBJ2-5,NA,few,12,TRBV20-1,TGCACGACTAGAAGGGGCCAAGAGACCCAGTACTTC,CTTRRGQETQYF
TRBJ1-2,NA,many,14,TRBV27,TGTGCCAGCAGTTTCGGAGGGGGGGTAGGTGGCTACACCTTC,CASSFGGGVGGYTF
TRBJ2-7,NA,NA,15,TRBV7-2,TGTGCCAGCAGCTGGGGGGACGGACTCCTCTACGAGCAGTACTTC,CASSWGDGLLYEQYF
TRBJ1-2,NA,NA,13,TRBV20-1,TGCAGTGCACTCGACAGAGCTAACTATGGCTACACCTTC,CSALDRANYGYTF
TRBJ2-3,NA,NA,15,TRBV2,TGTGCCAGCAGTTCGGGGGCCCCTAGCACAGATACGCAGTATTTT,CASSSGAPSTDTQYF
TRBJ2-7,NA,few,13,TRBV5-1,TGCGCCAGCAGCCCCTTGGGCCTCTACGAGCAGTACTTC,CASSPLGLYEQYF
TRBJ1-5,NA,medium-sized,13,TRBV20-1,TGCAGTGCTAGAGGGACAGCCCTAGGGCCCCAGCATTTT,CSARGTALGPQHF
TRBJ1-5,TRBD1,NA,15,TRBV5-1,TGCGCCAGCAGCCGCGAGGGGGCCGGCAATCAGCCCCAGCATTTT,CASSREGAGNQPQHF
TRBJ2-5,NA,many,15,TRBV5-1,TGCGCCAGCAGCTTTTTAAGGACGGACCAAGAGACCCAGTACTTC,CASSFLRTDQETQYF
TRBJ2-5,TRBD1,NA,15,TRBV27,TGTGCCAGCAGTTCTCCTTCTTACAGGGGGGAGACCCAGTACTTC,CASSSPSYRGETQYF
TRBJ1-2,NA,NA,14,TRBV5-6,TGTGCCAGCATCCGGGCAGGGCTGAACTATGGCTACACCTTC,CASIRAGLNYGYTF
TRBJ2-6,NA,many,15,TRBV11-2,TGTGCCAGCAGCAACCCCCGCTCTGGGGCCAACGTCCTGACTTTC,CASSNPRSGANVLTF
TRBJ2-1,NA,few,16,TRBV5-1,TGCGCCAGCAGCCGGAGCATGACAGTGTCCTACAATGAGCAGTTCTTC,CASSRSMTVSYNEQFF
TRBJ2-5,NA,many,14,TRBV10-3,TGTGCCATCAGTGGGGGACTGCCGCAAGAGACCCAGTACTTC,CAISGGLPQETQYF